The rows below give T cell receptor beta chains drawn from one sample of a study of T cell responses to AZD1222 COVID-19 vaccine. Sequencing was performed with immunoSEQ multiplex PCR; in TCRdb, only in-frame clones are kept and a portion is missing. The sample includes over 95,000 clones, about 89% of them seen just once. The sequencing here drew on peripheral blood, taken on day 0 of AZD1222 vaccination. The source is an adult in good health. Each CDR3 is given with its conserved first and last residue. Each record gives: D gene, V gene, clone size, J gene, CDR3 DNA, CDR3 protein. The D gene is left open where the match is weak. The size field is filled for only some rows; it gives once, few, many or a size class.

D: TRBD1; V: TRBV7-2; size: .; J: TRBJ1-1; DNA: TGTGCCAGCAGCTTCACAGGGGTTACTGAAGCTTTCTTT; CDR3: CASSFTGVTEAFF
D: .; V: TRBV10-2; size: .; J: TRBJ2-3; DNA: TGCGCCAGCAGCGTCATGGCAGCTTCGGCGGATACGCAGTATTTT; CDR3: CASSVMAASADTQYF
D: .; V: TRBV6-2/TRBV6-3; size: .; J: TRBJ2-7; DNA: TGTGCCAGCAATTACCTCGGAGGGAGGCAGGACCTGGTCGAGCAGTACTTC; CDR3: CASNYLGGRQDLVEQYF
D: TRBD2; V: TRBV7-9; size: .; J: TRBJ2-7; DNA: TGTGCCAGCTCCCTAGCGGGGGGGAACGAGCAGTACTTC; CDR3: CASSLAGGNEQYF
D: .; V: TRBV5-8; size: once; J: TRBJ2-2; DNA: TGTGCCAGCAGCCCTACAGTGAGACTGTTTTTT; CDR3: CASSPTVRLFF
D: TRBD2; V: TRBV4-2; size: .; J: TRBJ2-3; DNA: TGTGCCAGCAGCCAGAGACTAGCGGGGGTTACAGATACGCAGTATTTT; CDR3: CASSQRLAGVTDTQYF
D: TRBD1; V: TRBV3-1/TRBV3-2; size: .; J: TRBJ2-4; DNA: TGTGCCAGCAGCCCACAGGGGGGAGGAAACATTCAGTACTTC; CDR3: CASSPQGGGNIQYF
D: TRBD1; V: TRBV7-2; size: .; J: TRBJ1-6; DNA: TGTGCCAGCAGCTTCCGACATGAACAGGGGATGGGGAATTCACCCCTCCACTTT; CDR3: CASSFRHEQGMGNSPLHF
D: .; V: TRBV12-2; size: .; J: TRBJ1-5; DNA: TGTGCAAGTCGCTTAAATCTGTTGGGGCCCCAGCATTTT; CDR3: CASRLNLLGPQHF
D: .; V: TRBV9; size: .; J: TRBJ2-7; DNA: TGTGCCAGCAGCCCATCCTACATACGCGAGCAGTACTTC; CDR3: CASSPSYIREQYF
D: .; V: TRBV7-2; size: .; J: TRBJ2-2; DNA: TGTGCCAGCAGCTCCTCTCGGGGCCCCGGGGAGCTGTTTTTT; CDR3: CASSSSRGPGELFF
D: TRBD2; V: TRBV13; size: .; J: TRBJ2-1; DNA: TGTGCCAGCCGCACTAGCGGGGTGACGTCCTACAATGAGCAGTTCTTC; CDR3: CASRTSGVTSYNEQFF
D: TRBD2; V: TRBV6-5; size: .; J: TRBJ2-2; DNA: TGTGCCACGCACGGACTAGCCATGGCCGGGGAGCTGTTTTTT; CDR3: CATHGLAMAGELFF
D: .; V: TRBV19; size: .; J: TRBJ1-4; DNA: TGTGCCACCGGCGGTCCCAGGGAGGGGACTAATGAAAAACTGTTTTTT; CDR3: CATGGPREGTNEKLFF
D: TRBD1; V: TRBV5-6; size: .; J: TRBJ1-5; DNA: TGTGCCAGCAGCTTGAACGGGGGACAGAATAGCAATCAGCCCCAGCATTTT; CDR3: CASSLNGGQNSNQPQHF
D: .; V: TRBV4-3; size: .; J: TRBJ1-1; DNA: TGCGCCAGCAGCCAAGGACGAACCACTGAAGCTTTCTTT; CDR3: CASSQGRTTEAFF
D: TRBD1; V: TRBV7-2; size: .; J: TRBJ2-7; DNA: TGTGCCAGCAGCTTAGACAGGGGGCCCAGCTACGAGCAGTACTTC; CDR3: CASSLDRGPSYEQYF
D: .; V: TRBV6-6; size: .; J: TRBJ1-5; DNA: TGTGCCAGCTCTCAGGGGAACAATCAGCCCCAGCATTTT; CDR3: CASSQGNNQPQHF
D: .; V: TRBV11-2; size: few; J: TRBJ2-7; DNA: TGTGCCAGCAGCCTTCGGGTATCCGAGCAGTACTTC; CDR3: CASSLRVSEQYF
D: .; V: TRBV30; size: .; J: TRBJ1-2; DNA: TGTGCCTGGAGTGGTCCCCCGACAGAAGCGAATGGCTACACCTTC; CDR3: CAWSGPPTEANGYTF
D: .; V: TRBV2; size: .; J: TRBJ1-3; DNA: TGTGCCAGCAGTGCGGCAGATCCTGGAAACACCATATATTTT; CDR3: CASSAADPGNTIYF
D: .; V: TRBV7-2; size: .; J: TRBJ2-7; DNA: TGTGCCAGCAGCCCCCATCCAGACAGATCCTACGAGCAGTACTTC; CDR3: CASSPHPDRSYEQYF